The 9 T cell receptor beta chains below were found in one sample sequenced in a study of cytomegalovirus exposure and HLA in healthy donors. PCR amplification relied on 60 Vbeta primers (plus 13 Jbeta primers). Using immunoSEQ multiplex PCR, the repertoire was profiled, and TCRdb retains in-frame clones only, with some absent. The sample records 150,000 to 200,000 clones, around 78% being singletons. The sequenced material came from PBMCs. The source is a woman aged 40 to 50 in good health and CMV-seropositive.

As concerns this clone: A junction boundary mismatches the germline segment, possibly from a read error. The CDR3 region is CVSSVTLRRGRRQPQHF. The CDR3 DNA is TGTGTCAGCAGCGTAACCCTTCGCAGGGGGCGTCGGCAGCCCCAGCATTTT. The gene calls are TRBV9 and TRBJ1-5; the match to TRBD1 covers 8 bases. CDR3 length: 17 amino acids. Germline CDR1 is SGDLS and CDR2 is YYNGEE.

Only one count was recorded for this clone. This chain uses TRBV2 with TRBJ1-1; TRBD1 agrees at 8 bases. The CDR3 totals 14 residues. Trimming at V came to 8 bases and at J to 2 bases, leaving 7 bases not matched to a gene. Germline-derived CDR1 and CDR2 are SNHLY and FYNNEI. The CDR3 here is CASLRQGINTEAFF. The CDR3, as DNA: TGTGCCAGCCTGAGACAGGGGATTAACACTGAAGCTTTCTTT. Variable domain in full (rest from reference TRBV2 and TRBJ1-1): EPEVTQTPSHQVTQMGQEVILRCVPISNHLYFYWYRQILGQKVEFLVSFYNNEISEKSEIFDDQFSVERPDGSNFTLKIRSTKLEDSAMYFCASLRQGINTEAFFGQGTRLTVV.

The J gene is TRBJ1-5, the V gene TRBV6-1; TRBD1 is a possible D gene (5 bases). V lost 0 bases to trimming and J lost 9 bases, with 18 bases between them. This CDR3 spans 16 amino acids. The germline V gene has CDR1 MNHNS and CDR2 SASEGT. The CDR3 region has the DNA TGTGCCAGCAGTGAAGCTGGGGGGGGATGGGGTCGGCCCCAGCATTTT. Translation gives CASSEAGGGWGRPQHF.

This clone was picked up one time. The genes are TRBV6-6 and TRBJ2-7; perhaps TRBD1 as D (6 bases). V lost 6 bases, J lost 12 bases, and 30 bases lay in between. In germline, CDR1 is MNHNY, CDR2 SVGAGI (reference sequence). The CDR3 runs to 16 residues. CDR3 in DNA: TGTGCCAGCAGGACCCCGGACAGTGTTGGAAGTCTGGCCTTGTACTTC. Translation: CASRTPDSVGSLALYF.

The chain recombines TRBV6-5 with TRBJ2-6; 9 bases line up with TRBD1. With V trimmed by 5 bases and J by 2 bases, 1 base remained unmatched. CDR1 and CDR2 from the germline V gene are MNHEY and SVGAGI. The CDR3 consists of 15 residues. This chain's CDR3 is CASSTGGAGANVLTF. The CDR3 coding sequence is TGTGCCAGCAGTACAGGGGGCGCTGGGGCCAACGTCCTGACTTTC.

The rearrangement links TRBV2 to TRBJ1-3, with 8 bases lining up with TRBD1. Germline assignment: CDR1 SNHLY and CDR2 FYNNEI. The CDR3 is 14 residues long. With V trimmed by 9 bases and J by 4 bases, 8 bases remained unmatched. CDR3 bases: TGTGCCAGTCGATTACAGGGGGGCGGAAACACCATATATTTT. This translates into CASRLQGGGNTIYF.

About this clone: The junction departs from the called germline gene at one end, perhaps through a read error. The chain is built from TRBV14 and TRBJ2-6, with D maybe TRBD1 (5 bases). Germline CDR1 and CDR2: SGHDN and FVKESK. The CDR3 has 16 amino acids. The CDR3: CASSQVGFSGANGLTF. The CDR3 region has the DNA TGTGCCAGCAGCCAAGTGGGGTTCTCTGGGGCCAACGGCCTGACTTTC.

V usage is TRBV6-4 and J usage is TRBJ1-1; D uncertain. The CDR3 runs to 13 residues. The ends were cut back, 6 bases at V and 4 bases at J, with 12 bases in the middle. Germline CDR1 MRHNA, CDR2 SNTAGT. The chain's CDR3 is CASSPDLGTEAFF. CDR3 in DNA: TGTGCCAGCAGCCCGGACTTGGGCACTGAAGCTTTCTTT.

This sequence joins TRBV20-1 and TRBJ1-1, with D unclear. The CDR3 contains 11 residues. Trimming pared 6 bases from V and 0 bases from J, leaving 5 bases between. The germline V gene has CDR1 DFQATT and CDR2 SNEGSKA (reference sequence). The CDR3 region has the DNA TGCAGTGCAATCATGAACACTGAAGCTTTCTTT. Amino acids: CSAIMNTEAFF.